This TCR beta chain comes out of a study of blood T cell repertoires in COVID-19. Looking at the study overall: Sources were T cells, B-cell-depleted T cells, or PBMCs; the material itself was cDNA or gDNA.

This table comes from immunoSEQ multiplex PCR, and its TCRdb copy is limited to in-frame clones, with some not included. The sample has 310,000 or so clones; roughly 89% are singletons. From germline, CDR1 is SGHTA and CDR2 FQGNSA. This CDR3 region has 15 residues. Trimming shortened V by 3 bases and J by 0 bases, and 8 bases separated the two germline ends. The sequence came from a woman aged 18-35 years who had recovered from COVID-19. The sequencing sample was made of PBMCs or T cells enriched from blood (not recorded which). This chain links TRBV7-2 with TRBJ1-4; D uncertain. The CDR3 region has the DNA TGTGCCAGCAGCTTCGGGGTCGCAACTAATGAAAAACTGTTTTTT. Protein: CASSFGVATNEKLFF. Supplemented by reference TRBV7-2 and TRBJ1-4, the full variable domain reads GAGVSQSPSNKVTEKGKDVELRCDPISGHTALYWYRQSLGQGLEFLIYFQGNSAPDKSGLPSDRFSAERTGGSVSTLTIQRTQQEDSAVYLCASSFGVATNEKLFFGSGTQLSVL.